This entry features one TCR beta chain sequence. The length of the CDR3 is 17 residues. With 2 bases removed from V and 0 bases from J, the gap between germline ends came to 15 bases. CDR1 is SGHDT, CDR2 YYEEEE, per germline. Sequencing was performed with immunoSEQ multiplex PCR; in TCRdb, only in-frame clones are kept and a portion is missing. The sample records 12,000 to 15,000 clones, about 80% being singletons. This sample is drawn from a study of control samples from healthy donors and cancer patients. The chain recombines TRBV5-6 with TRBJ2-1; D is unclear. The sequence derives from a female donor with lung cancer. The sequenced sample consisted of formalin-fixed, paraffin-embedded tissue. The CDR3 DNA reads TGTGCCAGCAGCTTACGTCTCCTGTCAAGCTCCTACAATGAGCAGTTCTTC. This codes for CASSLRLLSSSYNEQFF.